One TCR beta chain is described in this entry. The CDR3 is 19 residues long. Trimming took 3 bases from V and 0 from J, leaving 21 bases between them. Germline V gives CDR1 LGHNA, CDR2 YNFKEQ. This specimen comes from a study of blood T cell repertoires in COVID-19. Turning to the study itself: Spain, Italy and the United States supplied samples that represented acute and convalescent COVID-19. Nucleic acid was either cDNA or gDNA, and it came from T cells, B-cell-depleted T cells, or PBMCs.

Generated by immunoSEQ multiplex PCR, the TCRdb table keeps only in-frame clones and is missing some. The sample lists 30,000 or so clones, approximately 86% occurring once. This chain connects TRBV4-2 to TRBJ1-3, with D unresolved. Sequenced: peripheral blood. The TCR sequence derives from a human donor in a cohort sampled during active COVID-19. This CDR3 is CASSHGPWRANPSGNTIYF. The DNA of the CDR3 is TGTGCCAGCAGCCATGGTCCGTGGAGGGCCAACCCCTCTGGAAACACCATATATTTT.